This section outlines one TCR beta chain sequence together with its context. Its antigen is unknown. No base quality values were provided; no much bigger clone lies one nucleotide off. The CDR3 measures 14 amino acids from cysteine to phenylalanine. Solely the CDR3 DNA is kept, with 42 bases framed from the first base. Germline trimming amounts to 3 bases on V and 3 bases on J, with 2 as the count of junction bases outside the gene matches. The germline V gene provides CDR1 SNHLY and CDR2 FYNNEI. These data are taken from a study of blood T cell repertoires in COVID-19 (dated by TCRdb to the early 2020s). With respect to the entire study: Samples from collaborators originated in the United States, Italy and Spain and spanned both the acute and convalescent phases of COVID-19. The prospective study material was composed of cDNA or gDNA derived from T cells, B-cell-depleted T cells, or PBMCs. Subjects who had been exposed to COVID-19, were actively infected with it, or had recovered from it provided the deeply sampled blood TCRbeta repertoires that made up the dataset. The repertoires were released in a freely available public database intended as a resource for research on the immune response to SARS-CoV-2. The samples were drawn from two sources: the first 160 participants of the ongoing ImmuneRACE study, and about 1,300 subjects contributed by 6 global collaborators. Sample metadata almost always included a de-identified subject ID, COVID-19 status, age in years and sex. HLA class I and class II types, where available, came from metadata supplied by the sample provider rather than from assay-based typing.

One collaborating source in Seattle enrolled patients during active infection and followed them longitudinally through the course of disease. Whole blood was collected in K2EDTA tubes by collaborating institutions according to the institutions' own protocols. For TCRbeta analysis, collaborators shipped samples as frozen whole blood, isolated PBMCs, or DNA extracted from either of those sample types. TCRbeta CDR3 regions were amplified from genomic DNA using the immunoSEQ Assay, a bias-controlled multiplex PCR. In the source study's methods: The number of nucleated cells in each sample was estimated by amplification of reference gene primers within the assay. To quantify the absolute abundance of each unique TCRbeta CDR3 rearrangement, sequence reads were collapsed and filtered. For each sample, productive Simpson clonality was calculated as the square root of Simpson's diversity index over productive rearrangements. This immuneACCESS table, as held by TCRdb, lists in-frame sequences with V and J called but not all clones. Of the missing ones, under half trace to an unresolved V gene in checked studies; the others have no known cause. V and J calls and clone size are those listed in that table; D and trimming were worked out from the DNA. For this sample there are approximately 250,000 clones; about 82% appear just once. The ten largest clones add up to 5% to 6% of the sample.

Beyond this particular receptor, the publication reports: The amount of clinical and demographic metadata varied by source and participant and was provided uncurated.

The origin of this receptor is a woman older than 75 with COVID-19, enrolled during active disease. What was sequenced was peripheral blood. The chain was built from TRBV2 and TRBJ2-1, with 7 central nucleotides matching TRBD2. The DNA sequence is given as TGTGCCAGCAGTGAGGCGGGGGACTACAATGAGCAGTTCTTC. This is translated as CASSEAGDYNEQFF.